What follows are 23 T cell receptor beta chains derived from one specimen sequenced in a study of CD8 T cells in ankylosing spondylitis. Each CDR3 protein is one row after TCRdb ran MiXCR on the 5' RACE reads. Among fewer than 250,000 distinct CDR3 sequences listed, under 12% were seen once. Input material: blood, either unsorted or a sorted T cell fraction (not recorded which). These receptors all stem from a male donor with ankylosing spondylitis or in good health (not recorded which).

This clonotype has at least ten counts. The chain employs TRBV15 and TRBJ1-2, with D maybe TRBD1 (5 bases). The ends were cut back, 6 bases at V and 0 bases at J, with 11 bases in the middle. The germline CDR1 and CDR2 sequences are LNHNV and YYDKDF (reference sequence). CDR3 size: 14 residues. The CDR3 is CATSAPTANYGYTF. CDR3 bases: TGTGCCACCAGTGCCCCGACAGCTAACTATGGCTACACCTTC.

The chain couples TRBV11-2 to TRBJ2-1; 10 bases match TRBD2. CDR3 length: 16 amino acids. V shed 4 bases and J 6 bases; nucleotides not matched to a gene: 9. Germline assignment: CDR1 SGHAT and CDR2 FQNNGV. The CDR3 nucleotides read TGTGCCAGCAGCTCCCTGTTAGCGGGAGGTGTCAATGAGCAGTTCTTC. This encodes CASSSLLAGGVNEQFF.

The V call is TRBV4-1, the J call TRBJ1-4, with D tentatively TRBD1 (5 bases). The germline V gene has CDR1 MGHRA and CDR2 YSYEKL. The CDR3 extends over 14 amino acids. Trimming left V 0 bases short and J 8 bases short, with 10 bases between. CDR3 amino acids: CASSQDGAKEKLFF. The CDR3 DNA reads as TGCGCCAGCAGCCAAGATGGGGCCAAGGAAAAACTGTTTTTT.

The chain combines TRBV2 with TRBJ2-3; D is perhaps TRBD2 (6 bases). Trimming removed 4 bases from V and 4 bases from J, with 12 bases in between. Germline CDR1 SNHLY, CDR2 FYNNEI. This CDR3 is 14 amino acids long. CDR3 in DNA: TGTGCCAGCAGTGTCGGAAGGAGGGCAGATACGCAGTATTTT. It encodes CASSVGRRADTQYF.

This clonotype has only a few counts. The gene calls are TRBV24-1 and TRBJ2-1; weak D call: TRBD1 (5 bases). V shed 5 bases and J shed 7 bases, with 14 bases lying between them. CDR3 length: 14 residues. The germline gives CDR1 KGHDR, CDR2 SFDVKD. CDR3: CATSGPGRTNEQFF. CDR3 DNA sequence: TGTGCCACCAGTGGACCAGGGCGAACTAATGAGCAGTTCTTC.

This clonotype was picked up many times. The CDR3 DNA is TGCGCCAGCAGCGCCCCCGGGACTAGATGGGAGACCCAGTACTTC. Translated: CASSAPGTRWETQYF. V is TRBV5-1 and J is TRBJ2-5; 8 nucleotides align to TRBD2. The CDR3 is 15 residues long. Germline values: CDR1 SGHRS, CDR2 YFSETQ. Trimming cost V 4 bases and J 5 bases; bases outside gene matches: 10.

This clonotype has a count of ten or more. This rearrangement joins TRBV12-3 or TRBV12-4 to TRBJ1-5; D is uncertain. Trimming shortened V by 6 bases and J by 4 bases, and 10 bases separated the two germline ends. The CDR3 is made up of 13 amino acids. CDR3 in amino acids: CASRPNTNQPQHF. The DNA of the CDR3 is TGTGCCAGCAGACCTAATACGAATCAGCCCCAGCATTTT.

This clonotype was seen ten or more times. The J gene is TRBJ1-6, the V gene TRBV25-1; tentatively, D is TRBD1 (5 bases). Germline CDR1 reads MGHDK; CDR2 reads SYGVNS. The CDR3 runs to 16 residues. The V end was cut by 4 bases, the J end by 1 base, with 11 bases between. The CDR3 spells CASSAPGGSYNSPLHF. In DNA form, the CDR3 reads TGTGCCAGCAGTGCCCCCGGGGGTTCCTATAATTCACCCCTCCACTTT.

A note on this clonotype: A much larger clone lies one base from this, so it may be a read error. The CDR3 loop reads CAVSNQSLAGGFDEQFF. DNA for the CDR3: TGTGCCGTCAGTAATCAATCACTAGCGGGAGGATTCGATGAGCAGTTCTTC. The chain combines TRBV10-3 with TRBJ2-1, with 12 bases that match TRBD2. The CDR3 runs 17 residues. Germline CDR1 reads ENHRY; CDR2 reads SYGVKD.

A remark on this clonotype: A single base separates this from a much larger clone, so it may be a read error. The chain joins TRBV10-3 to TRBJ1-2, with a tentative D call TRBD1 (6 bases). The CDR3 contains 15 residues. Looked up from germline, CDR1 is ENHRY and CDR2 is SYGVKD. CDR3 coding DNA: TGTGCCATCAGGGGGCCAGGGGAAACTAACTATAGCTACACCTTC. The encoded protein is CAIRGPGETNYSYTF.

This clonotype has a count of ten or more. The V call is TRBV27, the J call TRBJ2-1; 8 bases align to TRBD2. Germline trimming cut 7 bases from V and 1 base from J; bases unmatched to any gene: 18. The CDR3 runs to 19 residues. Per germline, CDR1 MNHEY and CDR2 SMNVEV (reference sequence). As DNA, the CDR3 is TGTGCCAGCACCATGAGGGCTAGCGGGTGGACGGTATCCTACAATGAGCAGTTCTTC. Its protein product is CASTMRASGWTVSYNEQFF.

This clonotype was seen ten or more times. This sequence joins TRBV4-1 and TRBJ2-2; maybe TRBD2 (6 bases). This CDR3 is 17 amino acids long. V was trimmed by 1 base and J by 1 base, leaving 13 bases between them. Germline CDR1 MGHRA, CDR2 YSYEKL. The CDR3 sequence is CASSQGFLALNTGELFF. DNA for the CDR3: TGCGCCAGCAGCCAAGGCTTCCTAGCGCTGAACACCGGGGAGCTGTTTTTT.

This clonotype was seen only a few times. The chain uses TRBV7-9 and TRBJ2-3, with D perhaps assigned TRBD1 or TRBD2 (5 bases each). Trimming cost V 0 bases and J 3 bases, with 16 bases left between them. The germline V gene has CDR1 SEHNR and CDR2 FQNEAQ (reference sequence). This CDR3 is 17 amino acids long. Here the CDR3 reads CASSLAIGEPGTDTQYF. For the CDR3, the DNA is TGTGCCAGCAGCTTAGCGATAGGGGAGCCCGGAACAGATACGCAGTATTTT.

This clonotype was counted at least ten times. The chain is built from TRBV29-1 and TRBJ1-2; no reliable D call. Germline V CDR1 and CDR2: SQVTM, ANQGSEA. Trimming took 0 bases from V and 2 from J, leaving 4 bases between them. The CDR3 consists of 12 residues. CDR3 protein: CSVEENNYGYTF. The CDR3 DNA reads as TGCAGCGTTGAAGAGAACAACTATGGCTACACCTTC.

Ten or more counts support this clonotype. The V call is TRBV14, the J call TRBJ2-2; the D gene is possibly TRBD2 (5 bases). Germline V CDR1 and CDR2: SGHDN, FVKESK. Trimming removed 5 bases from V and 3 bases from J, with 13 bases in between. The CDR3 is made up of 15 amino acids. CDR3 loop: CASSSQRTYTGELFF. The CDR3 DNA sequence: TGTGCCAGCAGCTCCCAGCGGACGTACACCGGGGAGCTGTTTTTT.

The sample holds a few counts of this clonotype. The V and J genes are TRBV7-9 and TRBJ2-4, with 7 bases fitting TRBD2. V lost 5 bases, J lost 8 bases, and 18 bases stayed unmatched. CDR3 length: 17 amino acids. The germline V gene has CDR1 SEHNR and CDR2 FQNEAQ (reference sequence). The CDR3 spells CASSDSRGSRDGDIQYF. For the CDR3, the DNA is TGTGCCAGCAGCGATTCCCGCGGGAGTAGAGATGGAGACATTCAGTACTTC.

This clonotype was seen repeatedly, ten times or more. The chain joins TRBV25-1 to TRBJ2-7, with a weak D call TRBD1 (7 bases). Germline CDR1 reads MGHDK; CDR2 reads SYGVNS. V was pared by 7 bases and J by 4 bases, with 14 bases between. The CDR3 loop spans 13 amino acids. The CDR3 sequence is CASMEGARYEQYF. As DNA, the CDR3 is TGTGCCAGCATGGAGGGGGCGCGGTACGAGCAGTACTTC.

CDR3 residues: CAFDRANTEAFF. As DNA, the CDR3 is TGTGCCTTTGACAGGGCGAACACTGAAGCTTTCTTT. The chain joins TRBV30 to TRBJ1-1; 7 positions match TRBD1. The CDR3 is made up of 12 amino acids. Germline V gives CDR1 GTSNPN, CDR2 SVGIG (reference sequence). V lost 7 bases to trimming and J lost 1 base; unmatched junction nucleotides: 3.

DNA of the CDR3: TGCGCCAGCAGGCCATCGCCGACGGATTCCTACGAGCAGTACTTC. It specifies CASRPSPTDSYEQYF. This chain uses TRBV5-1 with TRBJ2-7; D is unclear. Germline V CDR1 and CDR2: SGHRS, YFSETQ. Trimming left V 5 bases short and J 1 base short, with 16 bases between. The CDR3 consists of 15 residues. Supplemented by reference TRBV5-1 and TRBJ2-7, the full variable domain reads KAGVTQTPRYLIKTRGQQVTLSCSPISGHRSVSWYQQTPGQGLQFLFEYFSETQRNKGNFPGRFSGRQFSNSRSEMNVSTLELGDSALYLCASRPSPTDSYEQYFGPGTRLTVT.

The table lists this clonotype with a few counts. The V call is TRBV7-8, the J call TRBJ1-5, with D hard to call. Per germline, CDR1 SGHVS and CDR2 FQNEAQ. This CDR3 comprises 17 residues. The V and J ends lost 1 base and 0 bases respectively, with 13 bases between them. This CDR3 reads CASSLVGSIYSNQPQHF. The CDR3 DNA reads as TGTGCCAGCAGCTTAGTAGGGAGCATTTATAGCAATCAGCCCCAGCATTTT.

The genes are TRBV6-5 and TRBJ2-7; D remains unclear. Germline values: CDR1 MNHEY, CDR2 SVGAGI. V lost 0 bases and J 2 bases, leaving 11 bases between the germline ends. This CDR3 is 15 amino acids long. The CDR3 here is CASSYSASATYEQYF. The CDR3 DNA sequence: TGTGCCAGCAGTTACTCGGCGAGCGCTACCTACGAGCAGTACTTC.

This clonotype was observed many times. The chain is built from TRBV11-2 and TRBJ2-7; no reliable D call. There are 13 residues in the CDR3. Trimming removed 1 base at V and 6 bases at J, with 10 bases between. Germline-derived CDR1 and CDR2 are SGHAT and FQNNGV. Here the CDR3 DNA reads TGTGCCAGCAGCTTAGTTGGTCAACCCGAGCAGTACTTC. Protein product: CASSLVGQPEQYF.

This clonotype was found many times. One junction end disagrees with the germline gene, perhaps due to a read error. The V call is TRBV25-1, the J call TRBJ1-2; a weak D match, TRBD1 (5 bases). Germline V lookup: CDR1 MGHDK, CDR2 SYGVNS. The CDR3 loop spans 13 amino acids. The CDR3 is CASSTGRRRVPPF. The CDR3 DNA is TGTGCCAGCAGTACGGGACGCCGTAGGGTTCCCCCCTTC.